This TCR beta chain was documented in a study of blood T cell repertoires in COVID-19. Across the study: From T cells, B-cell-depleted T cells, or PBMCs came the material, which was cDNA or gDNA.

Trimming cost V 3 bases and J 2 bases, with 13 bases left between them. The CDR3 has 15 amino acids. CDR1 and CDR2 from the germline V gene are ENHRY and SYGVKD. Per the original data handling: Reference gene primers were amplified, and this amplification served to estimate nucleated cell counts. Only in-frame clones appear in the TCRdb table, and some are missing; sequencing was by immunoSEQ multiplex PCR. V and J calls and clone size come straight from that table; D and trimming were deduced from the DNA. The profile shows around 60,000 clones, 75% to 95% of them singletons. The sequencing sample was made of peripheral blood. The TCR sequence derives from a woman older than 75 with active COVID-19. This sequence joins TRBV10-3 and TRBJ1-2, with D possibly being TRBD1 (5 bases). CDR3 sequence: CAISDSTAQNYGYTF. The CDR3 region has the DNA TGTGCCATCAGTGACTCGACAGCCCAGAACTATGGCTACACCTTC.